This TCR beta chain appears in the sequencing data of a study of read filtering for tumor transcriptome and immune sequencing (dated by TCRdb to about 2020). For the study in its entirety: The cohort had fewer than 20 male and 11 to 15 female patients with a mean age of roughly 70 years, ranging from 47 to 80. By revised international staging, roughly 8 patients were R-ISS I, about 16 were R-ISS II and more than five were R-ISS III. Whole-transcriptome libraries were prepared with the TruSeq RNA Access Library Prep Kit after DNase treatment. TCR-region mapped reads per sample ranged from about 3.5 to 10.27 million with IR-seq versus only roughly 85 to 1,300 with RNA-seq. Using the same bone marrow samples, the study ran both targeted immune repertoire sequencing and bulk whole-transcriptome sequencing and then compared the TCR repertoires from each method. One main goal was a read-filtering strategy for immune repertoire data, in particular deciding whether clonotypes backed by only one read should be removed.

On the study overall, not on this receptor specifically: The sorted CD138-negative fraction was not purified T cells but a mixed bone marrow immune population. In IR-seq, roughly four fifths of clonotypes but 3% to 3.5% of total reads were represented by single-read clonotypes, whereas in RNA-seq, 65% to 75% of clonotypes and more than 40% of reads were represented by single-read clonotypes. Compared with RNA-seq, IR-seq captured clonotypes at much higher depth and more reliably, and a smaller IR-seq throughput was enough to identify most shared clonotypes. When single-read clonotypes were removed, the proportions of shared clonotypes in IR-seq and RNA-seq correlated more strongly.

Reading from cysteine to phenylalanine, the CDR3 counts 16 amino acids. Kept here is only the CDR3 DNA, which spans 48 bases and is read in frame from base 1. Unmatched junction bases come to 10, with V trimmed by 5 bases and J by 2 bases. Taken from the germline V gene (reference sequence), the CDR1 and CDR2 loops are LGHDT and YNNKEL. Bone marrow was sampled from every patient at the time of active disease. Bone marrow mononuclear cells were isolated by Ficoll-Hypaque density gradient centrifugation. Myeloma plasma cells were removed and CD138-negative cells were collected by negative selection after labeling with CD138 magnetic microbeads on a MACS separator. Flow cytometry on an Attune NxT with CD138 antibodies was used to check the purity of the isolated cells. TRIzol reagent was used to extract total RNA, which was then quantified with a NanoDrop spectrophotometer. For each patient, paired RNA-seq and IR-seq were run on the CD138-negative bone marrow sample from that patient.

This clonotype was recorded many times. Its antigen target is currently unknown. Within one base of it there is no much larger clone, and no base qualities were kept. The Immunoverse kit was used to build TCR libraries from roughly 370 ng RNA, with molecular barcoded adaptors covering alpha/delta and beta/gamma chains. TCR library preparation used the same RNA that was used for transcriptome sequencing. An Illumina HiSeq 4000 with 2 x 150 cycles was used to sequence the TCR libraries. Per the authors' processing: With MiXCR, TCR reads were aligned to human V, D, J and C references and assembled into CDR3 clonotypes, with quality filtering and error correction included. The tcR package in R was used to analyze clonotype counts and gene usage diversity. Raw mapping reads were checked after the RNA-seq reads had been mapped by STAR aligner version 2.5.3a onto the human GRCh37 genome. To test how sequencing depth affected the clonotypes detected, IR-seq fastq files were randomly downsampled with Seqtk 1.3. In-frame beta chains were kept once TCRdb had trimmed the public reads at Q25 with fastp and called clones with MiXCR. Here each entry gathers all rows of one CDR3 protein and keeps the most common genes and DNA. TCRdb's processing, not the authors', yielded these V and J calls. This sample gives 35,000 to 50,000 distinct CDR3 sequences in total; 10% to 15% of them show up just once. About 30% of the sample comes from the top ten.

This TCR was sampled from a donor aged 40 or over with multiple myeloma. The sequenced material came from a population of CD138-negative cells sorted from bone marrow. The cell subset or site label of this sample denotes: bone marrow mononuclear cells depleted of CD138+ plasma/myeloma cells by negative magnetic selection. The sequence is built from TRBV3-1 and TRBJ2-5; 8 central nucleotides agree with TRBD2. The base sequence is TGTGCCAGCAGCTCAGTCCCGGGACTAGTACAAGAGACCCAGTACTTC. This yields the protein CASSSVPGLVQETQYF.